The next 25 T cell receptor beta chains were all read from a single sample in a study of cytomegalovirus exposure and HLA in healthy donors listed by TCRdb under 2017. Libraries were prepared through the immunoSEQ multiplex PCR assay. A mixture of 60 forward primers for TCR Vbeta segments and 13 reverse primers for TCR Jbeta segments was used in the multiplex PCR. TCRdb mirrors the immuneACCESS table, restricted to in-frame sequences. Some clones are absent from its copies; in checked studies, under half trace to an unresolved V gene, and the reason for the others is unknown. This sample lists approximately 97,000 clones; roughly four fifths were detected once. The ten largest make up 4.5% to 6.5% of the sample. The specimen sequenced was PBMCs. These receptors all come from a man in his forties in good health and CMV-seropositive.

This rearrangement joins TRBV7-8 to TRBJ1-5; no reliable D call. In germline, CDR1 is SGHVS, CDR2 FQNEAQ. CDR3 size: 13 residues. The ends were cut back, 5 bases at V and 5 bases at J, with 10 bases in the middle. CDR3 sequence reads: CASSLERDQPQHF. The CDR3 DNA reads TGTGCCAGCAGCCTAGAGAGGGATCAGCCCCAGCATTTT.

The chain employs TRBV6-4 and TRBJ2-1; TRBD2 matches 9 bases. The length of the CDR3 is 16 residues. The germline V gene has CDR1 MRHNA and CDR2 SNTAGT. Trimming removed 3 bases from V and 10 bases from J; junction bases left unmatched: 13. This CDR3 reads CASSEGSSGIFGEQFF. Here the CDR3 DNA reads TGTGCCAGCAGTGAAGGGTCTAGCGGGATTTTCGGCGAGCAGTTCTTC.

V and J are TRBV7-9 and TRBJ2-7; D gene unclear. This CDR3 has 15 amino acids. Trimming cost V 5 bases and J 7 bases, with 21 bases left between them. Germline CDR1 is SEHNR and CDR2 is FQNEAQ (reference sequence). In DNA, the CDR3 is TGTGCCAGCAGCCCAACCGGGTCCCGACTTAGGGAGCAGTACTTC. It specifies CASSPTGSRLREQYF.

The CDR3 here is CASSPLAGSNTEAFF. Here the CDR3 DNA reads TGTGCCAGCTCACCCTTGGCGGGTTCGAACACTGAAGCTTTCTTT. V is TRBV18 and J is TRBJ1-1; D unclear. The CDR3 runs 15 residues. Trimming shortened V by 3 bases and J by 1 base, and 12 bases separated the two germline ends. The germline V gene has CDR1 KGHSH and CDR2 LQKENI.

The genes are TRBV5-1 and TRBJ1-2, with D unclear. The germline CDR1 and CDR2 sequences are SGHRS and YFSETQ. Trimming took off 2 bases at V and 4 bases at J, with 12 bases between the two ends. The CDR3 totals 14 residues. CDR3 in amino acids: CASSLTAGSYGYTF. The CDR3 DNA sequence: TGCGCCAGCAGCTTAACCGCAGGAAGCTATGGCTACACCTTC.

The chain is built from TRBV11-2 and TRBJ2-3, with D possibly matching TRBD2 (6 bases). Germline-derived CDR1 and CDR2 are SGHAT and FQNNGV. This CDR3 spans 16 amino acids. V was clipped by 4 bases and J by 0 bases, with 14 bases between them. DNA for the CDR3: TGTGCCAGCAGCTCTCGCCTAGCGCGTAGCACAGATACGCAGTATTTT. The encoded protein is CASSSRLARSTDTQYF.

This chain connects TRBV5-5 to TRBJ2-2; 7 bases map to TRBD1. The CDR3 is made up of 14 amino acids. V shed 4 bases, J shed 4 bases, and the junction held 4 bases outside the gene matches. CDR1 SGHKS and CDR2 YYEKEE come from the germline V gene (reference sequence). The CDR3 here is CASSRGRGTGELFF. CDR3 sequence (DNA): TGTGCCAGCAGCAGGGGGCGAGGCACCGGGGAGCTGTTTTTT.

CDR3 protein: CATSAGTAYEQYF. The CDR3 region has the DNA TGTGCCACCAGCGCCGGGACAGCCTACGAGCAGTACTTC. J is TRBJ2-7 and V is TRBV15; 7 nucleotides line up with TRBD1. J gave up 2 bases and V 5 bases, and 3 bases lay outside the gene matches. The CDR3 is 13 amino acids. Germline CDR1 LNHNV, CDR2 YYDKDF (reference sequence).

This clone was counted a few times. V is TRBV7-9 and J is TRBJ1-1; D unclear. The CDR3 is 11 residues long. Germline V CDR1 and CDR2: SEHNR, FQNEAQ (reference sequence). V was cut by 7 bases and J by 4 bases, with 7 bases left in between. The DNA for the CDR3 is TGTGCCAGCAAAATAGTCACTGAAGCTTTCTTT. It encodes CASKIVTEAFF.

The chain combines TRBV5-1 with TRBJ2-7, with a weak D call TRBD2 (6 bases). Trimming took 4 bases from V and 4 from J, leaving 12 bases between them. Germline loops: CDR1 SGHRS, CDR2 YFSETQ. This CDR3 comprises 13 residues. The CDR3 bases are TGCGCCAGCAGCCATTCGGAGGGTTACGAGCAGTACTTC. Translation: CASSHSEGYEQYF.

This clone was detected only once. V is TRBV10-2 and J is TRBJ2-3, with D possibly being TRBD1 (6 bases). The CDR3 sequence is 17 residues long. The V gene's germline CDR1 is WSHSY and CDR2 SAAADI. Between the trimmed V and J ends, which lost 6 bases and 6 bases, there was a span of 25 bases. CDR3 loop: CASSDGNTGPEGDTQYF. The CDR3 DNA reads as TGCGCCAGCAGCGACGGCAACACAGGGCCAGAGGGTGATACGCAGTATTTT.

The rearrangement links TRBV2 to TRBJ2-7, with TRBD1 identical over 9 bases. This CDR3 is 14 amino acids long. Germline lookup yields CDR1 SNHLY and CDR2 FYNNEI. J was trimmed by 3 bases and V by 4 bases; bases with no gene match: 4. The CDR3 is CASSVGTGHYEQYF. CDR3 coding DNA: TGTGCCAGCAGTGTAGGGACAGGGCACTACGAGCAGTACTTC.

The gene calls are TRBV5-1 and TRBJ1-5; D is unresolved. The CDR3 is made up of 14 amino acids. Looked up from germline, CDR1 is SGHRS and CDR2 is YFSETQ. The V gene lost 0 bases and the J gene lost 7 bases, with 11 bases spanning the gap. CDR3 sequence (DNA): TGCGCCAGCAGCTTGGAGGTTGAGGGCCAGCCCCAGCATTTT. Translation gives CASSLEVEGQPQHF.

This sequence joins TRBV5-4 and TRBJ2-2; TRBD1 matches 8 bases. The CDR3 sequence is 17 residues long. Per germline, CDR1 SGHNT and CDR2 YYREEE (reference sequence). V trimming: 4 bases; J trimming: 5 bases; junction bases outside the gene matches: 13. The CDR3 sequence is CASSATARGRGTGELFF. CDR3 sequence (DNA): TGTGCCAGCAGCGCAACGGCCAGGGGGCGCGGTACCGGGGAGCTGTTTTTT. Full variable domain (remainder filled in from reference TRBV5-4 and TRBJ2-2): ETGVTQSPTHLIKTRGQQVTLRCSSQSGHNTVSWYQQALGQGPQFIFQYYREEENGRGNFPPRFSGLQFPNYSSELNVNALELDDSALYLCASSATARGRGTGELFFGEGSRLTVL.

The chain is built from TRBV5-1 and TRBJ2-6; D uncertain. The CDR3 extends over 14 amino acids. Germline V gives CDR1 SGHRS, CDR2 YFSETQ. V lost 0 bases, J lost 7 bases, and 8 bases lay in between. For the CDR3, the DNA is TGCGCCAGCAGCTTGGACTACCGCGCCAACGTCCTGACTTTC. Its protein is CASSLDYRANVLTF. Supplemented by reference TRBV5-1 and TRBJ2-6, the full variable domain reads KAGVTQTPRYLIKTRGQQVTLSCSPISGHRSVSWYQQTPGQGLQFLFEYFSETQRNKGNFPGRFSGRQFSNSRSEMNVSTLELGDSALYLCASSLDYRANVLTFGAGSRLTVL.

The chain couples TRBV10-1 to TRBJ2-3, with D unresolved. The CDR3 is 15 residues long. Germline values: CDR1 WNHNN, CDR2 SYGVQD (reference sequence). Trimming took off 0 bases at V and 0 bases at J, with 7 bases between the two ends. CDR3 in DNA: TGCGCCAGCAGTGAGTCTTCGACTAGCACAGATACGCAGTATTTT. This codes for CASSESSTSTDTQYF.

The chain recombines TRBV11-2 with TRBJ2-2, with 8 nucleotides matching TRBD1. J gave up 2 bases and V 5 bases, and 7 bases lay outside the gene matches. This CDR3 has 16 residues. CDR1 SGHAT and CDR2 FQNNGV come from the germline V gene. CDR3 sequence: CASSRDRGFNTGELFF. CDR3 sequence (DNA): TGTGCCAGCAGCCGTGACAGGGGATTTAACACCGGGGAGCTGTTTTTT.

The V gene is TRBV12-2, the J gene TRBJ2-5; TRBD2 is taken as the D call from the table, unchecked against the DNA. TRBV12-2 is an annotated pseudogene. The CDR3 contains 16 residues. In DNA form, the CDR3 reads TGTGCAAGTCGCGCCGGGGGGGCGAGGAGTAGGGAGACCCAGTACTTC. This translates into CASRAGGARSRETQYF.

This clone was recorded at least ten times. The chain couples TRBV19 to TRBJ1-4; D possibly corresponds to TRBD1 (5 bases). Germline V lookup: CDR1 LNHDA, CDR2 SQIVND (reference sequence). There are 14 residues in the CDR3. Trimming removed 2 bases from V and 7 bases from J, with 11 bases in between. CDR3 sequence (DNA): TGTGCCAGTAGTATAACCAATAGGGGTGAAAAACTGTTTTTT. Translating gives CASSITNRGEKLFF.

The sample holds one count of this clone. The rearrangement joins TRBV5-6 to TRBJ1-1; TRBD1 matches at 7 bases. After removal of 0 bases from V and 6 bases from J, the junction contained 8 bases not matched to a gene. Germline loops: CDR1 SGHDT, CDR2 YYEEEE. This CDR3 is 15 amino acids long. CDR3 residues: CASSLAGRGRAEAFF. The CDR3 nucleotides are TGTGCCAGCAGCTTGGCCGGTAGGGGGCGGGCTGAAGCTTTCTTT.

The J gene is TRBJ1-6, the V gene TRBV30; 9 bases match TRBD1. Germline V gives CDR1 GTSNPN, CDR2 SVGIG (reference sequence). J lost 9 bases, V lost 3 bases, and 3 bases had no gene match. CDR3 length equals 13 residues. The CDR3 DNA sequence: TGTGCCTGGAGGGGACAGGGAGGTTCACCCCTCCACTTT. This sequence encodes CAWRGQGGSPLHF. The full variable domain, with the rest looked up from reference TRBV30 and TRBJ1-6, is SQTIHQWPATLVQPVGSPLSLECTVEGTSNPNLYWYRQAAGRGLQLLFYSVGIGQISSEVPQNLSASRPQDRQFILSSKKLLLSDSGFYLCAWRGQGGSPLHFGNGTRLTVT.

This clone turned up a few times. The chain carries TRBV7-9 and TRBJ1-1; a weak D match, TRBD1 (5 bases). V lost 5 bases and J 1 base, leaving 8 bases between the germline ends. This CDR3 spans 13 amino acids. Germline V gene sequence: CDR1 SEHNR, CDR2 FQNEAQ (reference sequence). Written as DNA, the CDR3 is TGTGCCAGCAGCCGACAGCCGAACACTGAAGCTTTCTTT. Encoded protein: CASSRQPNTEAFF. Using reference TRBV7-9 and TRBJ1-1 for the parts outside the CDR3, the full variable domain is DTGVSQNPRHKITKRGQNVTFRCDPISEHNRLYWYRQTLGQGPEFLTYFQNEAQLEKSRLLSDRFSAERPKGSFSTLEIQRTEQGDSAMYLCASSRQPNTEAFFGQGTRLTVV.

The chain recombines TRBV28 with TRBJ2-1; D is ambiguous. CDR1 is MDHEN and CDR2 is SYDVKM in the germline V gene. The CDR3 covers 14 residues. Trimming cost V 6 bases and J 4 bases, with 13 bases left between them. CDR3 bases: TGTGCCAGCAGCTCCTTAGTGAGGTACAATGAGCAGTTCTTC. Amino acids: CASSSLVRYNEQFF.

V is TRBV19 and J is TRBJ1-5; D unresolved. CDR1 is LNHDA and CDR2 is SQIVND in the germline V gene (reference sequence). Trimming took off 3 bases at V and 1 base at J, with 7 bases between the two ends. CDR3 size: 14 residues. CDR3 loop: CASSISRSNQPQHF. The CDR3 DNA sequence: TGTGCCAGTAGTATTTCCCGGAGCAATCAGCCCCAGCATTTT.

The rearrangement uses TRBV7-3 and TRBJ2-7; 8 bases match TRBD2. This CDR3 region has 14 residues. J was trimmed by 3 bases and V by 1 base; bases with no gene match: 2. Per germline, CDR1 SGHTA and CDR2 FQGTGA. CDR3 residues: CASSLIAGLYEQYF. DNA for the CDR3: TGTGCCAGCAGCTTAATAGCGGGGCTCTACGAGCAGTACTTC.